This TCR beta chain came from a study of T-cell reconstitution after alpha-beta-depleted transplantation in children. V gave up 4 bases and J gave up 0 bases, with 13 bases separating them. This CDR3 region has 16 residues. Germline V gives CDR1 SGHRS, CDR2 YFSETQ. A word on this clonotype: What it binds is not known.

Broader study findings: Newly made T cells mostly supplied T-cell counts and diversity one year after transplant. As was reported, about two months after transplant, alpha-beta T cells came from several hundred expanded graft clones.

Construction of the TCRbeta library involved unique molecular identifiers. One entry per CDR3 protein, called by TCRdb with MiXCR from the PCR reads. The sample carries 580,000 or so distinct CDR3 sequences, under 30% recorded once. V gene TRBV5-1 combines with J gene TRBJ2-2; TRBD2 is a possible D gene (6 bases). The receptor was isolated from a boy younger than two who had a stem cell transplant for acute myeloid leukemia, so the T cells may come from the graft donor. The material sequenced was PBMCs, mostly from graft donor cells, taken 360 days after TCRalphabeta/CD19-depleted stem cell transplant. The DNA for the CDR3 is TGCGCCAGCAGCCCGGGGGTTGGGGCGAACACCGGGGAGCTGTTTTTT. This gives the protein CASSPGVGANTGELFF. The full variable domain, rest sourced from reference TRBV5-1 and TRBJ2-2, is KAGVTQTPRYLIKTRGQQVTLSCSPISGHRSVSWYQQTPGQGLQFLFEYFSETQRNKGNFPGRFSGRQFSNSRSEMNVSTLELGDSALYLCASSPGVGANTGELFFGEGSRLTVL.